This TCR beta chain was documented in a study of blood T cells in healthy people across ages (dated by TCRdb to the mid-2010s). As for the study more broadly: In model experiments, template switching captured roughly one uniquely barcoded TCR beta cDNA molecule for every two T cells. Using deep sequencing normalized with unique cDNA molecular identifiers, the study measured how TCR beta repertoire diversity changes with age. The donors were divided into four age groups: young (average 16 years), middle-aged (about 41), aged (under 70) and long-lived (82). To avoid experimental bias, donors of different ages were spread randomly across the sequencing lanes. Using the same blood draw, the study looked at two additional independent replicas of 1 million unique cDNA reads for two donors, one aged 18 to 29 and the other aged 80 or older.

What the authors observed across the whole study: Compared with the aged group, more naive CD4+ T cells, fewer expanded clones and increased TCR diversity were shown by the long-lived group, suggesting age selection. Because profiling used bulk unsorted PBMCs, naive and antigen-experienced compartments could not be compared conclusively. The CMV infection status of donors was not known, potentially confounding age-related changes in expanded clonotypes. Observed TCR beta diversity correlated strongly with the percentage of naive T cells measured by flow cytometry. Estimates of total diversity from one million sequenced T cells were regarded as lower bounds and underestimates. Observed TCR beta diversity per million T cells fell roughly linearly with age, and a significant reduction was already apparent by age around 40.

Concerning this clonotype itself: There is no known antigen for this receptor. One base away there is no much larger clone; base qualities are not given.

CDR1 and CDR2 are drawn from the germline V gene: SGHTA, FQGNSA. Including the terminal cysteine and phenylalanine, the CDR3 comprises 14 residues. Only CDR3 DNA remains: 42 bases, in frame from the first base. The donors were some 36 Caucasian individuals from Russia, aged roughly 6 to 100 years, who were systemically healthy. About 9.6 milliliters of peripheral blood were collected from each donor into EDTA-treated Vacutainer tubes. PBMCs were isolated by Ficoll-Paque density-gradient centrifugation, with at least 6.5 million obtained per sample. Trizol reagent was used to extract total RNA from the PBMCs, yielding at least 5.5 micrograms per sample. Naive CD45RAhigh/CD27high T cell percentages were measured by flow cytometry on a PBMC aliquot from every donor. Libraries were built with 5' RACE. The sequencer listed for this sample is Illumina HiSeq 2500. A second roughly 6 to 11 cycle PCR used a sample-barcoded 5' primer and a J-beta primer mix. A template-switch 5' adaptor carrying 12 random nucleotides introduced a unique molecular identifier onto each TCR beta cDNA molecule. At least 3 million CDR3-containing paired-end reads were obtained from each sample. All of the RNA was converted into first-strand cDNA using the Mint cDNA synthesis kit, with a TRBC-specific oligonucleotide serving as the primer. Following uracil-DNA glycosylase treatment, all cDNA underwent a first 18-cycle PCR with the universal primers M1SS and BC2_uni_R. Per the authors' processing: For normalization, 1 million high-quality reads, each with a distinct molecular identifier, were randomly selected from each sample. Instead of being binned into consensus sequences, reads with shared molecular identifiers were discarded. MiTCR, run with a Q25 quality threshold and the strictest error-elimination algorithm, handled CDR3 identification, clonotype clustering and error correction. A nonparametric unseen species model using Euler transformation provided a lower-bound estimate of total TCR beta diversity. TCRdb applied fastp at Q25 and MiXCR to the public reads, then kept only in-frame beta chains. Rows matching on CDR3 protein sequence are summarized as one entry with the most common DNA and genes. V and J calls and clone size were set by TCRdb, not the authors. The sample records approximately 360,000 distinct CDR3 sequences, over 45% of which are singletons. The ten largest clones add up to around 50% of the sample.

The V and J segments used are TRBV7-2 and TRBJ2-7; matching of 6 bases hints at TRBD2 as the D gene. The J call is doubtful: the DNA matches TRBJ2-5 better. The sequence was obtained from a man aged 60-69 years in good health. The sample was blood. Here the CDR3 is given as CASSQGLTPGTQYF. The DNA reads TGTGCCAGCAGCCAGGGACTCACCCCAGGGACCCAGTACTTC.